Shown below are 26 T cell receptor beta chains from a single sample sequenced in a study of blood T cells in healthy people across ages. With a J-beta primer mix and a sample-barcoded 5' primer, a second PCR ran about 6 to 11 cycles. TCRdb re-called the 5' RACE reads with MiXCR, one entry per CDR3 protein. The top ten hold 13% of the sample, which has about a million distinct CDR3 sequences, roughly 52% seen once. The sequenced sample was blood. Receptors were obtained from a man aged 25-45 years in good health.

V gene TRBV6-1 combines with J gene TRBJ2-2; TRBD1 aligns across 7 bases. Looked up from germline, CDR1 is MNHNS and CDR2 is SASEGT. The CDR3 is made up of 15 amino acids. With 4 bases clipped from V and 3 bases from J, the junction kept 5 bases outside the gene matches. The CDR3, as DNA: TGTGCCAGCAGTGGACAGGGAAGAGACACCGGGGAGCTGTTTTTT. The encoded protein is CASSGQGRDTGELFF.

This clonotype came up a few times. The rearrangement uses TRBV5-1 and TRBJ2-7, with 12 bases identical to TRBD2. CDR1 is SGHRS, CDR2 YFSETQ, per germline. The J segment lost 7 bases and the V segment lost 3 bases, leaving 14 bases of the junction unmatched. The CDR3 runs 17 residues. CDR3 loop: CASSSYVLAGGPEEQYF. The DNA for the CDR3 is TGCGCCAGCAGCTCATATGTCCTAGCGGGGGGGCCAGAGGAGCAGTACTTC.

This chain connects TRBV6-5 to TRBJ1-2; the match to TRBD1 covers 10 bases. The V segment lost 7 bases and the J segment 2 bases; nucleotides outside the gene matches: 7. The CDR3 totals 15 residues. The germline gives CDR1 MNHEY, CDR2 SVGAGI. The CDR3 is CASIPGTGVNYGYTF. The CDR3 DNA sequence: TGTGCCAGCATCCCAGGGACAGGGGTCAACTATGGCTACACCTTC.

This clonotype appeared a few times. The chain links TRBV29-1 to TRBJ2-3, with 9 bases lining up with TRBD2. The CDR3 extends over 14 amino acids. With V trimmed by 7 bases and J by 2 bases, 7 bases remained unmatched. From germline, CDR1 is SQVTM and CDR2 ANQGSEA. DNA of the CDR3: TGCAGCGCTCAGGCGGGGGGGCTCACAGATACGCAGTATTTT. The encoded protein is CSAQAGGLTDTQYF.

This clonotype showed up just a few times. The V gene is TRBV20-1, the J gene TRBJ2-5; D ambiguous. Germline-derived CDR1 and CDR2 are DFQATT and SNEGSKA (reference sequence). The CDR3 totals 14 residues. The ends were cut back, 0 bases at V and 2 bases at J, with 10 bases in the middle. As DNA, the CDR3 is TGCAGTGCTAGAGATGGCCGGGCGCAAGAGACCCAGTACTTC. Translated: CSARDGRAQETQYF.

The J gene is TRBJ2-1, the V gene TRBV7-9; D could derive from TRBD1 or TRBD2 (5 bases each). The CDR3 is made up of 16 amino acids. The germline gives CDR1 SEHNR, CDR2 FQNEAQ (reference sequence). Trimming cost V 1 base and J 4 bases, with 14 bases left between them. CDR3 nucleotide sequence: TGTGCCAGCAGCTTAGGGGGCGAGAGGGGATACAATGAGCAGTTCTTC. Protein product: CASSLGGERGYNEQFF.

This clonotype was recorded a few times. The rearrangement links TRBV20-1 to TRBJ2-7; weak D call: TRBD2 (5 bases). Trimming left V 3 bases short and J 0 bases short, with 15 bases between. The CDR3 is 15 amino acids. CDR1 and CDR2 from the germline V gene are DFQATT and SNEGSKA (reference sequence). Written as DNA, the CDR3 is TGCAGTGCTAGGAGAGCGGTTAGTGGCTCCTACGAGCAGTACTTC. Translated, it gives CSARRAVSGSYEQYF.

The rearrangement links TRBV15 to TRBJ2-7; weak D call: TRBD2 (5 bases). Per germline, CDR1 LNHNV and CDR2 YYDKDF (reference sequence). The CDR3 extends over 18 amino acids. V lost 0 bases, J lost 0 bases, and 18 bases lay in between. The CDR3 here is CATSRDSLGLRSSYEQYF. The DNA of the CDR3 is TGTGCCACCAGCAGAGATTCTCTCGGACTTAGGAGCTCCTACGAGCAGTACTTC. Supplemented by reference TRBV15 and TRBJ2-7, the full variable domain reads DAMVIQNPRYQVTQFGKPVTLSCSQTLNHNVMYWYQQKSSQAPKLLFHYYDKDFNNEADTPDNFQSRRPNTSFCFLDIRSPGLGDTAMYLCATSRDSLGLRSSYEQYFGPGTRLTVT.

The chain carries TRBV6-1 and TRBJ2-1; no clear D. Germline V gives CDR1 MNHNS, CDR2 SASEGT. The CDR3 spans 15 residues. V dropped 1 base and J dropped 2 bases, with 9 bases sitting between them. DNA for the CDR3: TGTGCCAGCAGTGAAGTTGGGGTTGCCTACAATGAGCAGTTCTTC. Residues: CASSEVGVAYNEQFF.

This clonotype was seen a handful of times. The V and J genes are TRBV24-1 and TRBJ2-1; 8 bases are a match to TRBD1. CDR1 is KGHDR and CDR2 is SFDVKD in the germline V gene. The V and J ends lost 3 bases and 6 bases, in that order; junction bases with no gene match: 6. CDR3 length: 15 amino acids. CDR3 amino acids: CATSDPRQGSNEQFF. The CDR3 DNA is TGTGCCACCAGTGATCCCCGACAGGGGAGCAATGAGCAGTTCTTC.

The chain combines TRBV29-1 with TRBJ2-3, with D possibly being TRBD1 (6 bases). This CDR3 spans 16 amino acids. Germline loops: CDR1 SQVTM, CDR2 ANQGSEA. Trimming removed 7 bases from V and 3 bases from J, with 23 bases in between. The CDR3 nucleotides read TGCAGCGCTGAGGACCTCGGGACAATAGAAACAGATACGCAGTATTTT. It encodes CSAEDLGTIETDTQYF.

The genes are TRBV2 and TRBJ2-5; D not resolved. V was clipped by 3 bases and J by 11 bases, with 19 bases between them. The V gene's germline CDR1 is SNHLY and CDR2 FYNNEI. The CDR3 length is 14 residues. The CDR3 sequence: CASSEQDPHNEQYF. CDR3 bases: TGTGCCAGCAGTGAGCAGGACCCCCACAATGAGCAGTACTTC.

The chain recombines TRBV6-5 with TRBJ2-1, with 14 bases matching TRBD2. This CDR3 is built from 16 residues. V trimming: 4 bases; J trimming: 12 bases; junction bases outside the gene matches: 11. CDR1 MNHEY and CDR2 SVGAGI come from the germline V gene. This chain's CDR3 is CASSSPTSGGAQVQFF. CDR3 coding DNA: TGTGCCAGCAGTTCGCCGACTAGCGGGGGGGCACAGGTGCAGTTCTTC.

This clonotype was counted once. CDR3 nucleotides: TGTGCCAGCAGCGTAGATTTGGTCGACAATGAGCAGTTCTTC. This translates into CASSVDLVDNEQFF. The chain couples TRBV7-9 to TRBJ2-1; D is unclear. V was shortened by 5 bases and J by 5 bases, with 13 bases between the two germline ends. CDR1 SEHNR and CDR2 FQNEAQ come from the germline V gene (reference sequence). This CDR3 comprises 14 residues.

The chain has TRBV12-3 or TRBV12-4 and TRBJ2-1; 10 nucleotides align to TRBD1. There are 14 residues in the CDR3. Trimming took 6 bases from V and 8 from J; bases not matched to a gene: 7. The CDR3 protein is CASSTDRGWDEQFF. CDR3 sequence (DNA): TGTGCCAGCAGCACGGACAGGGGGTGGGATGAGCAGTTCTTC.

V is TRBV6-1 and J is TRBJ2-5; 11 bases align to TRBD1. The CDR3 sequence is 16 residues long. V lost 5 bases, J lost 1 base, and 6 bases stayed unmatched. The germline V gene has CDR1 MNHNS and CDR2 SASEGT. CDR3 sequence: CASSLPGQGVQETQYF. CDR3 in DNA: TGTGCCAGCAGTCTTCCGGGACAGGGGGTCCAAGAGACCCAGTACTTC.

This clonotype turned up a few times. This chain joins TRBV12-3 or TRBV12-4 and TRBJ2-1; the D is unclear. V lost 7 bases and J lost 0, with 10 bases in between. This CDR3 is 14 amino acids long. CDR3 DNA sequence: TGTGCCAGCACCCCGACTTACTCCTACAATGAGCAGTTCTTC. Its translation: CASTPTYSYNEQFF.

This clonotype was seen only a few times. The J gene is TRBJ1-1, the V gene TRBV7-8, with D tentatively TRBD1 (5 bases). The germline CDR1 and CDR2 sequences are SGHVS and FQNEAQ. V was pared by 4 bases and J by 0 bases, with 15 bases between. CDR3 length: 16 residues. CDR3 protein: CASSSQGGGVNTEAFF. The CDR3 coding sequence is TGTGCCAGCAGCTCGCAGGGAGGAGGGGTGAACACTGAAGCTTTCTTT.

This clonotype has more than one count but fewer than ten. The chain joins TRBV29-1 to TRBJ2-1; D not resolved. Germline V gene lookup returns CDR1 SQVTM and CDR2 ANQGSEA. V was shortened by 6 bases and J by 2 bases, with 11 bases between the two germline ends. CDR3 size: 13 residues. CDR3: CSVSYSAYNEQFF. CDR3 sequence (DNA): TGCAGCGTCTCGTACAGCGCCTACAATGAGCAGTTCTTC.

V usage is TRBV3-1 and J usage is TRBJ2-3; 11 bases fit TRBD2. Trimming at V came to 10 bases and at J to 7 bases, leaving 7 bases not matched to a gene. The V gene's germline CDR1 is LGHDT and CDR2 YNNKEL (reference sequence). The CDR3 has 13 residues. Written as DNA, the CDR3 is TGTGCCATCAGTAGCGGGGGGGCGAATACGCAGTATTTT. Translated, it gives CAISSGGANTQYF.

This clonotype was recorded many times. V and J are TRBV9 and TRBJ2-1; no reliable D call. V shed 5 bases and J shed 4 bases, with 16 bases lying between them. This CDR3 region has 15 residues. Germline V gene lookup returns CDR1 SGDLS and CDR2 YYNGEE. CDR3 protein: CASSTAYSAYNEQFF. In nucleotides, the CDR3 is TGTGCCAGCAGTACCGCTTATTCGGCTTACAATGAGCAGTTCTTC.

The chain employs TRBV7-2 and TRBJ1-1; D perhaps matches TRBD1 (6 bases). The germline V gene encodes CDR1 SGHTA and CDR2 FQGNSA. This CDR3 spans 14 amino acids. Trimming cost V 1 base and J 3 bases, with 9 bases left between them. CDR3 region: CASSLGGQYTEAFF. The CDR3 DNA follows: TGTGCCAGCAGCTTAGGGGGGCAGTACACTGAAGCTTTCTTT.

The rearrangement uses TRBV12-3 or TRBV12-4 and TRBJ2-7; TRBD2 is a possible D gene (6 bases). Between the trimmed V and J ends, which lost 11 bases and 1 base, there was a span of 18 bases. The CDR3 is 14 residues long. The CDR3 bases are TGTGCCTCGGCTACCGGGAGAGTTTCCTACGAGCAGTACTTC. Translation gives CASATGRVSYEQYF.

This chain joins TRBV3-1 and TRBJ1-6, with D unresolved. The CDR3 totals 12 residues. Germline V CDR1 and CDR2: LGHDT, YNNKEL (reference sequence). With 2 bases removed from V and 7 bases from J, the gap between germline ends came to 3 bases. CDR3 loop: CASSQRNSPLHF. Here the CDR3 DNA reads TGTGCCAGCAGCCAAAGGAATTCACCCCTCCACTTT.

This sequence joins TRBV6-2 or TRBV6-3 and TRBJ2-5; D is ambiguous. V was trimmed by 6 bases and J by 4 bases, leaving 12 bases between them. The CDR3 spans 13 residues. Germline V lookup: CDR1 MNHEY, CDR2 SVGEGT. The CDR3 coding sequence is TGTGCCAGCAGCTTCTACGGCGGAGAGACCCAGTACTTC. Its protein is CASSFYGGETQYF.

The chain recombines TRBV6-2 or TRBV6-3 with TRBJ2-1, with 13 bases aligning to TRBD2. Trimming took 6 bases from V and 4 from J; bases not matched to a gene: 12. This CDR3 has 18 amino acids. Germline CDR1 reads MNHEY; CDR2 reads SVGEGT. The CDR3 DNA reads TGTGCCAGCAGCAAACTCCCCTCGACTAGCGGGGGGTACAATGAGCAGTTCTTC. It specifies CASSKLPSTSGGYNEQFF.